This T cell receptor beta chain is drawn from a study of tumor and adjacent non-tumor tissue in lung cancer. Study-wide points: Tumor repertoires had a smaller top 100 clone share than normal lung. Patients with more diverse tumor TCRs had worse survival.

As concerns this clonotype: Its target is not known.

TCRbeta libraries were built with three rounds of nested PCR, modified from ARM-PCR. Using its own MiXCR run on the multiplex PCR reads, TCRdb lists one record per CDR3 protein. Here the sample spans about 200,000 distinct CDR3 sequences, less than 80% being singletons. This CDR3 region has 16 residues. With 4 bases clipped from V and 6 bases from J, the junction kept 11 bases outside the gene matches. Germline V gives CDR1 SGHDT, CDR2 YYEEEE. RNA was extracted from bulk tissue without any cell sorting. The V call is TRBV5-6, the J call TRBJ2-2, with TRBD1 identical over 8 bases. Sequencing was performed on lung tumor tissue. The source of this sequence is a man between 60 and 70 years old with non-small cell lung cancer. CDR3 protein: CASSIRGLAGSGELFF. DNA of the CDR3: TGTGCCAGCAGCATCAGGGGGCTCGCTGGGTCCGGGGAGCTGTTTTTT.